These T cell receptor beta chains were read from a single sample in a study of early stage breast cancer tumors. Profiled with immunoSEQ multiplex PCR; TCRdb holds only in-frame clones, not every one. The data contain under 75,000 clones, around 80% of them singletons. Sequenced input: blood. These receptors all stem from a person under 45 with breast cancer. CDR3s include the opening cysteine and the closing phenylalanine or tryptophan. A D gene is named only where the DNA matches it firmly. Size tells how often a clone was seen (once, few, many) or the class of an expanded clone, and some rows leave it out.

size	V	D	J	CDR3	DNA
NA	TRBV25-1	NA	TRBJ1-5	CASSEWESKPQHF	TGTGCCAGCAGTGAATGGGAGAGTAAGCCCCAGCATTTT
NA	TRBV9	NA	TRBJ2-5	CASSVDFEGTQYF	TGTGCCAGCAGCGTAGATTTTGAAGGGACCCAGTACTTC
NA	TRBV5-4	NA	TRBJ2-1	CASSLEDFRGEQFF	TGTGCCAGCAGCTTGGAGGACTTTCGGGGTGAGCAGTTCTTC
NA	TRBV7-7	NA	TRBJ2-5	CASSPSQRQETQYF	TGTGCTAGCAGCCCATCGCAACGCCAAGAGACCCAGTACTTC
NA	TRBV5-8	NA	TRBJ2-7	CASSLRYEQYF	TGTGCCAGCAGCTTGCGCTACGAGCAGTACTTC
NA	TRBV30	NA	TRBJ1-1	CAWREQGNTEAFF	TGTGCCTGGAGGGAACAGGGGAACACTGAAGCTTTCTTT
NA	TRBV7-2	TRBD2	TRBJ2-7	CASSLISGTMVYEQYF	TGTGCCAGCAGCCTTATTTCCGGGACTATGGTATACGAGCAGTACTTC
NA	TRBV19	NA	TRBJ2-2	CASTARGVPGELFF	TGTGCCAGTACCGCCAGGGGGGTTCCCGGGGAGCTGTTTTTT
NA	TRBV19	NA	TRBJ1-5	CASSIDRGDQPQHF	TGTGCCAGTAGTATAGACAGGGGCGATCAGCCCCAGCATTTT
NA	TRBV4-3	TRBD1	TRBJ1-4	CASSPTGGVGEKLFF	TGCGCCAGCAGCCCCACAGGGGGCGTGGGTGAAAAACTGTTTTTT
NA	TRBV4-1	NA	TRBJ1-6	CASSQEGGSSYNSPLHF	TGCGCCAGCAGCCAAGAAGGCGGGAGCTCCTATAATTCACCCCTCCACTTT
NA	TRBV27	NA	TRBJ1-1	CASSSGGGTEAFF	TGTGCCAGCAGTTCAGGTGGGGGCACTGAAGCTTTCTTT
NA	TRBV7-6	NA	TRBJ1-5	CASSSALGSNLNQPQHF	TGTGCCAGCAGCTCCGCTTTAGGAAGCAACTTAAATCAGCCCCAGCATTTT
NA	TRBV30	NA	TRBJ1-1	CACSRTEAFF	TGTGCCTGTAGTAGAACTGAAGCTTTCTTT
once	TRBV9	NA	TRBJ2-1	CASSVDGGNGLWNEQFF	TGTGCCAGCAGCGTAGACGGGGGAAATGGTTTATGGAATGAGCAGTTCTTC
once	TRBV27	NA	TRBJ1-3	CASSLLSGDTIYF	TGTGCCAGCAGTTTACTCTCGGGGGACACCATATATTTT
few	TRBV27	NA	TRBJ1-1	CASSFRTEAFF	TGTGCCAGCAGTTTTCGCACTGAAGCTTTCTTT
NA	TRBV29-1	NA	TRBJ2-5	CSVGPTEETQYF	TGCAGCGTTGGCCCCACTGAGGAGACCCAGTACTTC
NA	TRBV18	TRBD1	TRBJ1-1	CASSLKSGTGLGNTEAFF	TGTGCCAGCTCACTCAAGTCCGGGACAGGTTTAGGGAACACTGAAGCTTTCTTT
NA	TRBV9	TRBD1	TRBJ1-1	CASSGQGATEAFF	TGTGCCAGCAGCGGACAGGGGGCCACTGAAGCTTTCTTT
NA	TRBV6-5	NA	TRBJ1-5	CASSLQGQPQHF	TGTGCCAGCAGCTTACAGGGTCAGCCCCAGCATTTT
NA	TRBV5-1	NA	TRBJ1-2	CASSLDHGSLYGYTF	TGCGCCAGCAGCTTGGATCACGGTTCACTCTATGGCTACACCTTC
NA	TRBV4-1	TRBD1	TRBJ2-1	CASSQPGQGGEQFF	TGCGCCAGCAGCCAACCGGGACAGGGGGGTGAGCAGTTCTTC
NA	TRBV4-2	NA	TRBJ2-1	CASSQTTSFWEQFF	TGTGCCAGCAGCCAAACGACCTCCTTTTGGGAGCAGTTCTTC
medium-sized	TRBV25-1	NA	TRBJ1-5	CASSEGAHKQPQHF	TGTGCCAGCAGTGAGGGGGCGCATAAGCAGCCCCAGCATTTT